This T cell receptor (beta chain) comes out of a study of T cell changes during pregnancy in multiple sclerosis. Germline CDR1 reads MNHEY; CDR2 reads SMNVEV (reference sequence). CDR3 length equals 15 residues. Trimming took off 0 bases at V and 8 bases at J, with 14 bases between the two ends. The protocol was immunoSEQ multiplex PCR, while the TCRdb copy is restricted to in-frame clones and leaves out a portion. The table has about 50,000 clones, approximately 91% seen once. This clonotype was obtained from a female donor in good health, enrolled as a control in a pregnancy study. The chain recombines TRBV27 with TRBJ2-1; the D gene is possibly TRBD1 (6 bases). The specimen comprised CD4+ T cells from peripheral blood mononuclear cells, sampled after pregnancy. CDR3 in amino acids: CASSLSPGAGDEQFF. In DNA form, the CDR3 reads TGTGCCAGCAGTTTATCTCCAGGGGCCGGCGATGAGCAGTTCTTC.